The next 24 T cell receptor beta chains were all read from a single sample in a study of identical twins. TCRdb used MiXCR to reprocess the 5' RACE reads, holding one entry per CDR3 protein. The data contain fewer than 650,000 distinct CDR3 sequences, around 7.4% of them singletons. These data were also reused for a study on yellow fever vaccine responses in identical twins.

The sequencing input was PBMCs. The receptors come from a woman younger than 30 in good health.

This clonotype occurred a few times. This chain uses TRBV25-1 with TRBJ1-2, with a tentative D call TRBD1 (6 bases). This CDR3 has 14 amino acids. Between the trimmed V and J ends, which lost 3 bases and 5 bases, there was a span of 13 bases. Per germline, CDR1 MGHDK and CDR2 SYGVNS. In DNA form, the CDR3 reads TGTGCCAGCAGTGAGCCAGGGGACCTTTATGGCTACACCTTC. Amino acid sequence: CASSEPGDLYGYTF.

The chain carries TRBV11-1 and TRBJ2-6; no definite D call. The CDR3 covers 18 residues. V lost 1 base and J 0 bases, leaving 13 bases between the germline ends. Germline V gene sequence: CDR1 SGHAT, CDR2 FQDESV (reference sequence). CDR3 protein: CASSLVGSPRSGANVLTF. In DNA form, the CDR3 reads TGTGCCAGCAGCTTAGTGGGGTCGCCCCGCTCTGGGGCCAACGTCCTGACTTTC.

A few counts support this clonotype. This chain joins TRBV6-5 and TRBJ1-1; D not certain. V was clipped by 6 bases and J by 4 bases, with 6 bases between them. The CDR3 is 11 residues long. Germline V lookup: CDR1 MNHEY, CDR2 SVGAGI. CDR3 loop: CASRATTEAFF. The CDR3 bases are TGTGCCAGCAGGGCTACCACTGAAGCTTTCTTT.

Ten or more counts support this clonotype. The CDR3 bases are TGTGCCAGCAGCTTAGCCGGGTTTCGCGATGAAAAACTGTTTTTT. Translating it yields CASSLAGFRDEKLFF. This rearrangement joins TRBV11-2 to TRBJ1-4; the D is unclear. In germline, CDR1 is SGHAT, CDR2 FQNNGV. CDR3 length equals 15 residues. V lost 1 base and J 6 bases, leaving 12 bases between the germline ends.

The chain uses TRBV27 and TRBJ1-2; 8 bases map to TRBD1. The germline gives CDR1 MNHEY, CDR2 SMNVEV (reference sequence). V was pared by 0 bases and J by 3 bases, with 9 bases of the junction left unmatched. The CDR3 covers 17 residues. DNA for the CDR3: TGTGCCAGCAGTTTATCGGCAGGGGGCCGTCTTTACTATGGCTACACCTTC. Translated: CASSLSAGGRLYYGYTF.

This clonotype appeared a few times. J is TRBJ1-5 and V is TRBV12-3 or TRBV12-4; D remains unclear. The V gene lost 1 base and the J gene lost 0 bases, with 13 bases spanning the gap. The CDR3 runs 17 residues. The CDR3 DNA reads TGTGCCAGCAGTTTAGTATCGTCGGTTAATAGCAATCAGCCCCAGCATTTT. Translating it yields CASSLVSSVNSNQPQHF.

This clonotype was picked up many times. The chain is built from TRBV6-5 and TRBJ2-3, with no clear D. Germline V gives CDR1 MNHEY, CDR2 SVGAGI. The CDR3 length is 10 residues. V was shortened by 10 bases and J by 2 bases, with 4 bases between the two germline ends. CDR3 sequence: CANLTDTQYF. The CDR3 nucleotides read TGTGCCAACCTCACAGATACGCAGTATTTT.

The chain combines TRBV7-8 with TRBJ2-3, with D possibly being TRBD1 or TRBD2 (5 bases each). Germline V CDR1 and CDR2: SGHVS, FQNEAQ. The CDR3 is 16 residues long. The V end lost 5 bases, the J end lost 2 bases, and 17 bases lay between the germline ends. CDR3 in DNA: TGTGCCAGCAGCCCCCGGGACCACACTCCCACAGATACGCAGTATTTT. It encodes CASSPRDHTPTDTQYF.

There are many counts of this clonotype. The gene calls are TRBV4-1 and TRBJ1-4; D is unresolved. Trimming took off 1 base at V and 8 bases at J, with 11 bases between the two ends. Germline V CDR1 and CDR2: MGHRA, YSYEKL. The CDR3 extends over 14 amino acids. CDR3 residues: CASSQVIAEEKLFF. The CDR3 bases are TGCGCCAGCAGCCAAGTGATCGCGGAGGAAAAACTGTTTTTT.

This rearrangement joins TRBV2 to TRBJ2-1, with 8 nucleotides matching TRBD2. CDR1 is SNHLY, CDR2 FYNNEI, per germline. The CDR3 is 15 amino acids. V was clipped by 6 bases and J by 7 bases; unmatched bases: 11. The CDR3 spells CASSPPGLGGNEQFF. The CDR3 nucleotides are TGTGCCAGCAGCCCCCCGGGACTAGGGGGTAATGAGCAGTTCTTC.

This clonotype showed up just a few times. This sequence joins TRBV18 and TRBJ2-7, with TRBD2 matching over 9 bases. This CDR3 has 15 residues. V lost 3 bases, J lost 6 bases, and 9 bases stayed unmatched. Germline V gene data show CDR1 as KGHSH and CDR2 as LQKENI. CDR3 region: CASSPVAGAGSEQYF. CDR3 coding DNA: TGTGCCAGCTCACCCGTAGCGGGAGCGGGTTCCGAGCAGTACTTC.

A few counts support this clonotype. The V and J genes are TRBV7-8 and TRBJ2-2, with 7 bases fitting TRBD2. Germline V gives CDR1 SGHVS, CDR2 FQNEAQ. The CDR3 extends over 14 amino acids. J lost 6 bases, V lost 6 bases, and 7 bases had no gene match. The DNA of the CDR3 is TGTGCCAGCAGTGGCGGGAGATGGGCCGGGGAGCTGTTTTTT. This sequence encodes CASSGGRWAGELFF.

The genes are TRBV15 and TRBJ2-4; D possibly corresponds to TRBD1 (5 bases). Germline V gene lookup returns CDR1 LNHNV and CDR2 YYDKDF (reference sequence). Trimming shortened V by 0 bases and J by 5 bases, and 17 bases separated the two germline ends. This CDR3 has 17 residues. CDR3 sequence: CATSRDPPQGRENIQYF. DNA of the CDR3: TGTGCCACCAGCAGAGATCCCCCCCAGGGAAGAGAAAACATTCAGTACTTC.

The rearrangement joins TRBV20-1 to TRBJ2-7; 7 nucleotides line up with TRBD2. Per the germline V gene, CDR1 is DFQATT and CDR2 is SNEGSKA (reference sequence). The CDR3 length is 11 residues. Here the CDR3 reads CSASGGSAVGV. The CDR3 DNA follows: TGCAGTGCTAGCGGGGGGAGTGCTGTAGGCGTC.

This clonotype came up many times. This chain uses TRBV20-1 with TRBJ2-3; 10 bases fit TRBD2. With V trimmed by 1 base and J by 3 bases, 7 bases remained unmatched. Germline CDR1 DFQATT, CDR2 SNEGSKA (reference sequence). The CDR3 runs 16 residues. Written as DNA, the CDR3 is TGCAGTGCTAGAGGGGGTAGCGGGGGGCATACAGATACGCAGTATTTT. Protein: CSARGGSGGHTDTQYF.

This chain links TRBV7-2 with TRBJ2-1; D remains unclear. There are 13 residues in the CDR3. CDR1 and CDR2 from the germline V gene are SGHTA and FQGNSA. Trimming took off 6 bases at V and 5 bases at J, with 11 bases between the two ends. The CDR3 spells CASSPSPNNEQFF. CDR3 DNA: TGTGCCAGCAGTCCGTCCCCCAACAATGAGCAGTTCTTC.

The CDR3 spells CASSPSGRTEQYF. The DNA of the CDR3 is TGTGCCAGTAGTCCTAGCGGGAGAACGGAGCAGTACTTC. The rearrangement uses TRBV19 and TRBJ2-7; 10 positions match TRBD2. Germline CDR1 LNHDA, CDR2 SQIVND (reference sequence). The CDR3 is 13 amino acids. Trimming removed 5 bases from V and 7 bases from J; junction bases left unmatched: 5.

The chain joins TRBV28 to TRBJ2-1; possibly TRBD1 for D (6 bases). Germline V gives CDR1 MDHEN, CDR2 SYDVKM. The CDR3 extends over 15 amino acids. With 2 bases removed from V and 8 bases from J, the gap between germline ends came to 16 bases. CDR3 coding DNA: TGTGCCAGCAGTTTAAGGAACAGGGCTGGGCATGAGCAGTTCTTC. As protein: CASSLRNRAGHEQFF. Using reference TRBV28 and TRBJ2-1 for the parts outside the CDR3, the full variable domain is DVKVTQSSRYLVKRTGEKVFLECVQDMDHENMFWYRQDPGLGLRLIYFSYDVKMKEKGDIPEGYSVSREKKERFSLILESASTNQTSMYLCASSLRNRAGHEQFFGPGTRLTVL.

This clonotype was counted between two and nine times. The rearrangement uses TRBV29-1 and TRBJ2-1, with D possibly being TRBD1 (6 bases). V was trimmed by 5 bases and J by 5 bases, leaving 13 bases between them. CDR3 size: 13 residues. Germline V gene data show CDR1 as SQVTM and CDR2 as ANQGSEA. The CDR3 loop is CSVNRDTDNEQFF. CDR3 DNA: TGCAGCGTTAACCGGGACACCGACAATGAGCAGTTCTTC.

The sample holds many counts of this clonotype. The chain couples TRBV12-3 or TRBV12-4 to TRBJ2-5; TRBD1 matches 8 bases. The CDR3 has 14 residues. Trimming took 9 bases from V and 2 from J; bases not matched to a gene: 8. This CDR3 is CASSLWTGQETQYF. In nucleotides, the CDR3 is TGTGCCAGTTCTCTATGGACAGGGCAAGAGACCCAGTACTTC.

The CDR3 DNA follows: TGTGCCAGCAGCTCCCCTCCCGACAGCTCCTACGAGCAGTACTTC. Translation gives CASSSPPDSSYEQYF. The chain combines TRBV7-9 with TRBJ2-7, with a possible D match to TRBD1 (5 bases). V was pared by 4 bases and J by 0 bases, with 13 bases between. This CDR3 has 15 amino acids. Germline V CDR1 and CDR2: SEHNR, FQNEAQ (reference sequence).

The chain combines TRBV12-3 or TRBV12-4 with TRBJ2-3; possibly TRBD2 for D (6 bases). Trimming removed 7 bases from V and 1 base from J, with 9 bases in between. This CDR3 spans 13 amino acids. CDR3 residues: CASTASGTDTQYF. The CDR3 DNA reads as TGTGCCAGCACGGCTAGCGGCACAGATACGCAGTATTTT.

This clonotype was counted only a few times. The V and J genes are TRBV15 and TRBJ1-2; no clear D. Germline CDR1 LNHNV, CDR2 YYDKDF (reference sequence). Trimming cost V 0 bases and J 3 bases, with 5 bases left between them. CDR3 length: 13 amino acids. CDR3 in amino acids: CATSRDPDYGYTF. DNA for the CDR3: TGTGCCACCAGCAGAGATCCAGACTATGGCTACACCTTC.

The CDR3 coding sequence is TGTGCCAGCAGACTTGGACAGAGCTCTGATAGGAAGCAGTTCTTC. It encodes CASRLGQSSDRKQFF. The V gene is TRBV12-3 or TRBV12-4, the J gene TRBJ2-1, with a tentative D call TRBD1 (6 bases). The CDR3 length is 15 residues. V was pared by 6 bases and J by 11 bases, with 23 bases between.